The 17 T cell receptor beta chains in this list originate from one sample, sequenced in a study of T cells after posttransplantation cyclophosphamide. Sequenced by immunoSEQ multiplex PCR; TCRdb stores in-frame clones only, minus some. The sample shows under 30,000 clones, none of them appearing just once. Sequencing input: PBMCs. The receptors derive from a woman aged 60-75 years in good health, CMV-negative, and a related stem cell transplant donor.

This clone came up many times. This chain connects TRBV13 to TRBJ2-3; tentative D call: TRBD2 (7 bases). The length of the CDR3 is 14 residues. The V end was cut by 10 bases, the J end by 0 bases, with 14 bases between. The germline V gene encodes CDR1 PRHDT and CDR2 FYEKMQ (reference sequence). The chain's CDR3 is CANSGGSSTDTQYF. DNA for the CDR3: TGTGCCAACTCGGGGGGCTCTAGCACAGATACGCAGTATTTT. Complete variable domain (other parts from reference TRBV13 and TRBJ2-3): AAGVIQSPRHLIKEKRETATLKCYPIPRHDTVYWYQQGPGQDPQFLISFYEKMQSDKGSIPDRFSAQQFSDYHSELNMSSLELGDSALYFCANSGGSSTDTQYFGPGTRLTVL.

This clone has ten or more counts. The chain has TRBV2 and TRBJ1-2; the match to TRBD1 covers 9 bases. Germline V gene lookup returns CDR1 SNHLY and CDR2 FYNNEI. Trimming cost V 5 bases and J 5 bases; bases outside gene matches: 3. The length of the CDR3 is 13 residues. The CDR3 nucleotides read TGTGCCAGCAGTCCGGGACAGGGTTATGGCTACACCTTC. Translated: CASSPGQGYGYTF. Variable domain in full (rest from reference TRBV2 and TRBJ1-2): EPEVTQTPSHQVTQMGQEVILRCVPISNHLYFYWYRQILGQKVEFLVSFYNNEISEKSEIFDDQFSVERPDGSNFTLKIRSTKLEDSAMYFCASSPGQGYGYTFGSGTRLTVV.

This chain connects TRBV6-1 to TRBJ1-4, with 9 nucleotides matching TRBD1. The CDR3 consists of 14 residues. Trimming removed 8 bases from V and 8 bases from J; junction bases left unmatched: 9. The germline V gene has CDR1 MNHNS and CDR2 SASEGT. CDR3 sequence: CASLEDRGFEKLFF. The CDR3 coding sequence is TGTGCCAGCCTTGAGGACAGGGGTTTCGAAAAACTGTTTTTT.

There are many counts of this clone. The chain carries TRBV5-1 and TRBJ1-4, with D tentatively TRBD1 (6 bases). The CDR3 runs 16 residues. Per germline, CDR1 SGHRS and CDR2 YFSETQ. V dropped 0 bases and J dropped 3 bases, with 12 bases sitting between them. As DNA, the CDR3 is TGCGCCAGCAGCTTGGATGTACAGGGATCTAATGAAAAACTGTTTTTT. Protein sequence: CASSLDVQGSNEKLFF.

Only a few counts were recorded for this clone. V usage is TRBV5-1 and J usage is TRBJ2-5, with 7 nucleotides matching TRBD1. CDR1 and CDR2 from the germline V gene are SGHRS and YFSETQ. This CDR3 has 15 amino acids. The trim removed 7 bases at V and 2 bases at J, leaving 11 bases unmatched. CDR3 bases: TGCGCCAGCGGACTTAGAGGGGACAGTCAAGAGACCCAGTACTTC. Translation: CASGLRGDSQETQYF.

Many counts were recorded for this clone. The V call is TRBV19, the J call TRBJ2-2, with D unresolved. This CDR3 region has 13 residues. The germline V gene encodes CDR1 LNHDA and CDR2 SQIVND (reference sequence). V was pared by 3 bases and J by 4 bases, with 6 bases between. As DNA, the CDR3 is TGTGCCAGTAGTATTAAGGGCACCGGGGAGCTGTTTTTT. It codes for CASSIKGTGELFF.

The V call is TRBV6-5, the J call TRBJ2-2, with TRBD1 matching over 9 bases. Trimming at V came to 6 bases and at J to 5 bases, leaving 7 bases not matched to a gene. The CDR3 has 15 amino acids. Germline lookup yields CDR1 MNHEY and CDR2 SVGAGI. CDR3 loop: CASSYGTGSTGELFF. In nucleotides, the CDR3 is TGTGCCAGCAGCTACGGGACAGGGTCGACCGGGGAGCTGTTTTTT.

The table lists this clone with many counts. The chain links TRBV15 to TRBJ2-1; TRBD2 aligns across 7 bases. The CDR3 loop spans 16 amino acids. The V segment lost 0 bases and the J segment 1 base; nucleotides outside the gene matches: 3. Germline CDR1 and CDR2: LNHNV and YYDKDF (reference sequence). The DNA for the CDR3 is TGTGCCACCAGCAGAGATCGCGGGAGTTCCTACAATGAGCAGTTCTTC. This translates into CATSRDRGSSYNEQFF.

This clone was detected only a few times. The chain links TRBV29-1 to TRBJ1-5; tentatively, D is TRBD1 (5 bases). The V gene lost 4 bases and the J gene lost 5 bases, with 12 bases spanning the gap. Per the germline V gene, CDR1 is SQVTM and CDR2 is ANQGSEA. There are 13 residues in the CDR3. The CDR3 loop reads CSVGGNVDQPQHF. The CDR3, as DNA: TGCAGCGTTGGGGGCAATGTCGATCAGCCCCAGCATTTT.

This clone showed up many times. In DNA, the CDR3 is TGTGCCAGTAGTATGAGGCAGGGAACTGAAGCTTTCTTT. Translating it yields CASSMRQGTEAFF. The V and J genes are TRBV19 and TRBJ1-1; the D gene is possibly TRBD1 (5 bases). Germline V CDR1 and CDR2: LNHDA, SQIVND (reference sequence). This CDR3 spans 13 amino acids. Trimming shortened V by 3 bases and J by 5 bases, and 10 bases separated the two germline ends.

This clone has at least ten counts. The genes are TRBV19 and TRBJ2-7, with TRBD2 matching over 14 bases. The CDR3 contains 15 residues. V lost 7 bases and J lost 2; bases outside the gene matches: 4. In germline, CDR1 is LNHDA, CDR2 SQIVND (reference sequence). For the CDR3, the DNA is TGTGCCAGTATTGGACTAGCGGGAGGTACCTACGAGCAGTACTTC. This gives the protein CASIGLAGGTYEQYF.

This clone was recorded many times. The chain employs TRBV7-9 and TRBJ2-1; D might be TRBD2 (5 bases). Germline CDR1 reads SEHNR; CDR2 reads FQNEAQ (reference sequence). CDR3 length: 15 amino acids. V gave up 1 base and J gave up 7 bases, with 14 bases separating them. The CDR3: CASSLGLTRVNEQFF. CDR3 nucleotide sequence: TGTGCCAGCAGCTTAGGACTAACTCGGGTGAATGAGCAGTTCTTC.

There are many counts of this clone. The chain links TRBV4-1 to TRBJ1-4; maybe TRBD1 (6 bases). Between the trimmed V and J ends, which lost 0 bases and 8 bases, there was a span of 10 bases. Germline loops: CDR1 MGHRA, CDR2 YSYEKL. The CDR3 consists of 14 residues. CDR3 sequence: CASSQDGRGEKLFF. The CDR3 DNA is TGCGCCAGCAGCCAAGATGGCAGGGGCGAAAAACTGTTTTTT.

This clone was seen ten or more times. This rearrangement joins TRBV28 to TRBJ2-7; 9 bases map to TRBD1. In germline, CDR1 is MDHEN, CDR2 SYDVKM. V dropped 2 bases and J dropped 12; count of bases not matched to a gene: 2. The CDR3 loop spans 11 amino acids. CDR3 region: CASSLGDRAYF. CDR3 DNA sequence: TGTGCCAGCAGTTTAGGGGACAGGGCGTACTTC.

This clone was detected ten times or more. V gene TRBV7-9 combines with J gene TRBJ2-7, with no clear D. The CDR3 extends over 13 amino acids. Germline CDR1 and CDR2: SEHNR and FQNEAQ (reference sequence). V was shortened by 1 base and J by 2 bases, with 6 bases between the two germline ends. In DNA, the CDR3 is TGTGCCAGCAGCTTAGACACCACCTACGAGCAGTACTTC. Residues: CASSLDTTYEQYF.

This clone was observed at least ten times. The chain is built from TRBV12-5 and TRBJ2-2; D might be TRBD2 (5 bases). Trimming took 8 bases from V and 1 from J, leaving 8 bases between them. CDR1 LGHNT and CDR2 FRNRAP come from the germline V gene. This CDR3 has 13 amino acids. CDR3 loop: CASREGNTGELFF. The CDR3 DNA sequence: TGTGCTAGTAGAGAGGGGAACACCGGGGAGCTGTTTTTT.

This clone was seen repeatedly, ten times or more. This sequence joins TRBV6-5 and TRBJ2-7, with unresolved D. In germline, CDR1 is MNHEY, CDR2 SVGAGI. This CDR3 spans 11 amino acids. Trimming shortened V by 0 bases and J by 7 bases, and 4 bases separated the two germline ends. As DNA, the CDR3 is TGTGCCAGCAGTTACTCACGGGAGCAGTACTTC. Translated: CASSYSREQYF.